This is a list of T cell receptor beta chains from one sample in a study of regulatory T cells in long-lasting Graves disease. TCRdb analysed the multiplex PCR reads with MiXCR anew, one entry per CDR3 protein. This repertoire shows fewer than 450,000 distinct CDR3 sequences, about 20% found once; its top ten account for roughly 30%. The source was peripheral blood mononuclear cells (PBMCs), collected when the disease was refractory, from a patient treated with antithyroid drugs. These receptors originate from a female donor with Graves disease. Both conserved end residues are part of each CDR3. A D gene is named only where the DNA matches it firmly. Only some rows state a clone size, as once, few, many or a class for expanded clones.

cdr3_nt: TGCAGTGCTAGAGTAGGGCAGGGGGCGGACTATGGCTACACCTTC; cdr3_aa: CSARVGQGADYGYTF; v_call: TRBV20-1; d_call: TRBD1; clone_size: .; j_call: TRBJ1-2
cdr3_nt: TGTGCCAGCAGTAGTTACGAGACTAGCTCTGTCGGCGAGCAGTACTTC; cdr3_aa: CASSSYETSSVGEQYF; v_call: TRBV7-2; d_call: TRBD2; clone_size: .; j_call: TRBJ2-7
cdr3_nt: TGTGCCATCAGTGATCGGGTCAGCGGTGCTGGCTACACCTTC; cdr3_aa: CAISDRVSGAGYTF; v_call: TRBV10-3; d_call: .; clone_size: few; j_call: TRBJ1-2
cdr3_nt: TGTGCCAGCTCCACTAGCGGGAGGATGGAGGCCCAGTACTTC; cdr3_aa: CASSTSGRMEAQYF; v_call: TRBV6-1; d_call: TRBD2; clone_size: .; j_call: TRBJ2-5
cdr3_nt: TGTGCCAGCAGCTTATCCGACGGTCAGCCCCAGTATTTT; cdr3_aa: CASSLSDGQPQYF; v_call: TRBV7-3; d_call: .; clone_size: .; j_call: TRBJ2-3
cdr3_nt: TGCAGCGCCCTGGGACTAGCGGCTTCAGAGACCCAGTACTTC; cdr3_aa: CSALGLAASETQYF; v_call: TRBV29-1; d_call: TRBD2; clone_size: .; j_call: TRBJ2-5
cdr3_nt: TGTGCCTCCCGTGGGGAAAGAACTGAAGCTTTCTTT; cdr3_aa: CASRGERTEAFF; v_call: TRBV24-1; d_call: .; clone_size: few; j_call: TRBJ1-1
cdr3_nt: TGCAGTGCTGCTGGGACAGCCAGCTCCTACGAGCAGTACTTC; cdr3_aa: CSAAGTASSYEQYF; v_call: TRBV20-1; d_call: TRBD1; clone_size: many; j_call: TRBJ2-7
cdr3_nt: TGCAGTGCTTCCCCGGGACAGGGTAGAAGTGCTTCACCCCTCCACTTT; cdr3_aa: CSASPGQGRSASPLHF; v_call: TRBV20-1; d_call: TRBD1; clone_size: .; j_call: TRBJ1-6
cdr3_nt: TGTGCCACCAGTGATTTAGGCCAGGGGCACGAGACCCAGTACTTC; cdr3_aa: CATSDLGQGHETQYF; v_call: TRBV24-1; d_call: .; clone_size: few; j_call: TRBJ2-5
cdr3_nt: TGCGCCAGCAGCTTATTCCGGGGTACCGAGCAGTACTTC; cdr3_aa: CASSLFRGTEQYF; v_call: TRBV5-1; d_call: .; clone_size: .; j_call: TRBJ2-7
cdr3_nt: TGTGCCAGCTCACAGGCGGGACTTACCTACGAGCAGTACTTC; cdr3_aa: CASSQAGLTYEQYF; v_call: TRBV18; d_call: .; clone_size: .; j_call: TRBJ2-7
cdr3_nt: TGTGCCAGCAGGAATGGGGGCTCCTACGAGCAGTACTTC; cdr3_aa: CASRNGGSYEQYF; v_call: TRBV7-2; d_call: .; clone_size: .; j_call: TRBJ2-7
cdr3_nt: TGTGCCTGGCTATCCCGGGGCCGGAACACTGAAGCTTTCTTT; cdr3_aa: CAWLSRGRNTEAFF; v_call: TRBV30; d_call: .; clone_size: once; j_call: TRBJ1-1
cdr3_nt: TGTGCCACCAGCAGAGGGAATCAGCCCCAAGAGACCCAGTACTTC; cdr3_aa: CATSRGNQPQETQYF; v_call: TRBV15; d_call: .; clone_size: .; j_call: TRBJ2-5
cdr3_nt: TGTGCCAGCAGCTTGGGTTTCTTAGCTTCAGCCAAAAACACTCAGTACTTC; cdr3_aa: CASSLGFLASAKNTQYF; v_call: TRBV11-2; d_call: .; clone_size: once; j_call: TRBJ2-4
cdr3_nt: TGTGCCAGCAGCCAAGATCCGGAGAATGAGCAGTTCTTC; cdr3_aa: CASSQDPENEQFF; v_call: TRBV3-1; d_call: .; clone_size: .; j_call: TRBJ2-1
cdr3_nt: TGTGCCAGCAGCTTCGGGGGCCAGAAGAATGAGCAGTTCTTC; cdr3_aa: CASSFGGQKNEQFF; v_call: TRBV11-3; d_call: .; clone_size: .; j_call: TRBJ2-1
cdr3_nt: TGCGCCAGCAGCCAAAGCGGGACAGGGAACACTGAAACTTTCTTT; cdr3_aa: CASSQSGTGNTETFF; v_call: TRBV5-1; d_call: TRBD1; clone_size: .; j_call: TRBJ1-1
cdr3_nt: TGTGCCAGCAGTTACCTAGCGGGGGGATACGAGCAGTACTTC; cdr3_aa: CASSYLAGGYEQYF; v_call: TRBV6-2/TRBV6-3; d_call: TRBD2; clone_size: many; j_call: TRBJ2-7
cdr3_nt: TGTGCCAGCAGTTCAGTAGCGGGAGTTTTCTACGAGCAGTACTTC; cdr3_aa: CASSSVAGVFYEQYF; v_call: TRBV2; d_call: TRBD2; clone_size: many; j_call: TRBJ2-7
cdr3_nt: TGTGCCAGCAGTTACTTGTGGACTAGTGAGACCCGGTACTTC; cdr3_aa: CASSYLWTSETRYF; v_call: TRBV6-2/TRBV6-3; d_call: TRBD2; clone_size: .; j_call: TRBJ2-5
cdr3_nt: TGTGCCAGCAGTCTCGGGGTGGGAGCGGGGCGGGAGGATACGCAGTATTTT; cdr3_aa: CASSLGVGAGREDTQYF; v_call: TRBV12-3/TRBV12-4; d_call: TRBD2; clone_size: once; j_call: TRBJ2-3
cdr3_nt: TGTGCCAGCAGCCACCATACGAATGAGCAGTTCTTC; cdr3_aa: CASSHHTNEQFF; v_call: TRBV3-1; d_call: .; clone_size: .; j_call: TRBJ2-1
cdr3_nt: TGTGCCAGCAGTCACAGGGGGCGAGTCAATCAGCCCCAGCATTTT; cdr3_aa: CASSHRGRVNQPQHF; v_call: TRBV6-1; d_call: TRBD1; clone_size: many; j_call: TRBJ1-5
cdr3_nt: TGTGCCAGTAGTATTGGGGGGGGGAAGGATCAGCCCCAGCATTTT; cdr3_aa: CASSIGGGKDQPQHF; v_call: TRBV19; d_call: .; clone_size: few; j_call: TRBJ1-5
cdr3_nt: TGTGCCAGCAGCTCACAACCATCCTACGAGCAGTACTTC; cdr3_aa: CASSSQPSYEQYF; v_call: TRBV6-1; d_call: .; clone_size: many; j_call: TRBJ2-7
cdr3_nt: TGCAGCGTTGAAGTCCTGGACAGGGGGCTGAACACCGGGGAGCTGTTTTTT; cdr3_aa: CSVEVLDRGLNTGELFF; v_call: TRBV29-1; d_call: TRBD1; clone_size: .; j_call: TRBJ2-2
cdr3_nt: TGTGCCTGGAGTCCTGGAGGGAGCCATATACCGAACACCGGGGAGCTGTTTTTT; cdr3_aa: CAWSPGGSHIPNTGELFF; v_call: TRBV30; d_call: .; clone_size: .; j_call: TRBJ2-2
cdr3_nt: TGTGCCAGCAGTTTAACAGGGGGCGCGAACACTGAAGCTTTCTTT; cdr3_aa: CASSLTGGANTEAFF; v_call: TRBV28; d_call: TRBD1; clone_size: few; j_call: TRBJ1-1
cdr3_nt: TGTGCCAGCACCCGGTTTTCTGGAAACACCATATATTTT; cdr3_aa: CASTRFSGNTIYF; v_call: TRBV2; d_call: .; clone_size: .; j_call: TRBJ1-3
cdr3_nt: TGCAGCGTTGAAGATCGGGCAGGGGAAGAGACCCAGTACTTC; cdr3_aa: CSVEDRAGEETQYF; v_call: TRBV29-1; d_call: .; clone_size: few; j_call: TRBJ2-5
cdr3_nt: TGCAGTGCTAGTTTGGATGGGTCCTACAATGAGCAGTTCTTC; cdr3_aa: CSASLDGSYNEQFF; v_call: TRBV20-1; d_call: .; clone_size: once; j_call: TRBJ2-1
cdr3_nt: TGTGCCTGGAGTGTACTTGAGGGGTATGGCTACACCTTC; cdr3_aa: CAWSVLEGYGYTF; v_call: TRBV30; d_call: .; clone_size: many; j_call: TRBJ1-2
cdr3_nt: TGTGCCAGCAGTTACACCGGGGACACCAAACTCGAAGCTTTCTTT; cdr3_aa: CASSYTGDTKLEAFF; v_call: TRBV6-2/TRBV6-3; d_call: .; clone_size: .; j_call: TRBJ1-1
cdr3_nt: TGTGCCAGCAGCGTAGCCGGGACAGGGGCCTCCAAAAACATTCAGTACTTC; cdr3_aa: CASSVAGTGASKNIQYF; v_call: TRBV2; d_call: TRBD1; clone_size: many; j_call: TRBJ2-4
cdr3_nt: TGTGCCAGCAGTTTGGGGGGGTGGGGGACGACTGAAGCTTTCTTT; cdr3_aa: CASSLGGWGTTEAFF; v_call: TRBV12-3/TRBV12-4; d_call: .; clone_size: many; j_call: TRBJ1-1
cdr3_nt: TGCGCCAGCAGCTCCGGGACAGGGGGCAAGGAGCAGTTCTTC; cdr3_aa: CASSSGTGGKEQFF; v_call: TRBV5-1; d_call: TRBD1; clone_size: few; j_call: TRBJ2-1
cdr3_nt: TGTGCCATCAGTGACTGGGACAGGGCGGGTACGCAGTATTTT; cdr3_aa: CAISDWDRAGTQYF; v_call: TRBV10-3; d_call: TRBD1; clone_size: once; j_call: TRBJ2-3
cdr3_nt: TGTGCCAGCAGTGAGACACCGGGACTAGCGGGCGGGGAGACCCAGTACTTC; cdr3_aa: CASSETPGLAGGETQYF; v_call: TRBV25-1; d_call: TRBD2; clone_size: few; j_call: TRBJ2-5
cdr3_nt: TGTGCCAGCAGCTTAGAAAAAATGGCGGGCCTCTCCTACGAGCAGTACTTC; cdr3_aa: CASSLEKMAGLSYEQYF; v_call: TRBV11-2; d_call: .; clone_size: few; j_call: TRBJ2-7
cdr3_nt: TGCAGTGCTCGAGGCTCCTATAATTCACCCCTCCACTTT; cdr3_aa: CSARGSYNSPLHF; v_call: TRBV20-1; d_call: .; clone_size: few; j_call: TRBJ1-6